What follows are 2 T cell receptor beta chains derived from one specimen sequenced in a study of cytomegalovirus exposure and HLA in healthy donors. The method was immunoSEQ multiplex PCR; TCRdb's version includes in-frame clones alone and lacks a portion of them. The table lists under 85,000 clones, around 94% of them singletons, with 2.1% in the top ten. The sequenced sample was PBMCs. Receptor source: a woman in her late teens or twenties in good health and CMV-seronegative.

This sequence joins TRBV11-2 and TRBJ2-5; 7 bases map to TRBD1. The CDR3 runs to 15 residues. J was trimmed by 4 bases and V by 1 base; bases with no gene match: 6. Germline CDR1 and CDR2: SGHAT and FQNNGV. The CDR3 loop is CASSLGTTGRETQYF. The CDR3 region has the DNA TGTGCCAGCAGCTTAGGGACGACAGGGAGAGAGACCCAGTACTTC.

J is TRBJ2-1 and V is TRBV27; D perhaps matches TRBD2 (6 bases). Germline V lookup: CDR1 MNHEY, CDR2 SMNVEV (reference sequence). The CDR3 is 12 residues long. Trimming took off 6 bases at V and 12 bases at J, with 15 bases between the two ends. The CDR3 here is CASSPGMGGQFF. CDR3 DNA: TGTGCCAGCAGCCCCGGGATGGGGGGGCAGTTCTTC.